This T cell receptor (beta chain) was sequenced in a study of blood T cell repertoires in COVID-19. Study-wide context: Spain, Italy and the United States supplied samples that represented acute and convalescent COVID-19.

Method: immunoSEQ multiplex PCR; TCRdb's copy keeps in-frame clones and lacks some. This sample carries fewer than 20,000 clones, roughly four fifths of them seen once, and the ten largest clones take over 11%. This CDR3 is 19 amino acids long. Germline CDR1 reads SSHAT; CDR2 reads FNYEAQ (reference sequence). The V and J ends lost 2 bases and 0 bases, in that order; junction bases with no gene match: 10. The V call is TRBV7-7, the J call TRBJ2-2; 9 positions match TRBD1. The sequence was obtained from a man in his forties with active or convalescent COVID-19. Sequenced sample: peripheral blood. Here the CDR3 DNA reads TGTGCCAGCAGCTTATATCCGGACAGGGGTCCGACGAACACCGGGGAGCTGTTTTTT. It specifies CASSLYPDRGPTNTGELFF.